A single sample gave rise to the 3 T cell receptor beta chains below, sequenced in a study of blood T cell repertoires in COVID-19. Sequencing used immunoSEQ multiplex PCR; TCRdb keeps in-frame clones, though not all of them. The sample lists around 190,000 clones, 65% to 90% seen once, with roughly 1.4% in the top ten. Sequenced: peripheral blood. The receptors derive from a human donor in a cohort sampled during active COVID-19.

The rearrangement joins TRBV5-4 to TRBJ2-1; 7 bases map to TRBD2. Trimming removed 4 bases from V and 4 bases from J; junction bases left unmatched: 11. The germline V gene encodes CDR1 SGHNT and CDR2 YYREEE (reference sequence). CDR3 length equals 16 residues. CDR3 in amino acids: CASSPRGGREYNEQFF. For the CDR3, the DNA is TGTGCCAGCAGCCCTCGCGGCGGGAGAGAATACAATGAGCAGTTCTTC.

The CDR3: CATSDGTGGDSSNQPQHF. In DNA form, the CDR3 reads TGTGCCACCAGTGACGGGACAGGGGGCGACTCGAGCAATCAGCCCCAGCATTTT. The rearrangement uses TRBV24-1 and TRBJ1-5; 12 bases match TRBD1. The CDR3 has 18 amino acids. Germline assignment: CDR1 KGHDR and CDR2 SFDVKD. V was pared by 4 bases and J by 1 base, with 7 bases of the junction left unmatched.

This clone came up once. This chain links TRBV25-1 with TRBJ1-3, with unresolved D. The CDR3 totals 13 residues. Germline CDR1 is MGHDK and CDR2 is SYGVNS. The V end was cut by 8 bases, the J end by 2 bases, with 10 bases between. DNA of the CDR3: TGTGCCAGCGGCGGGTTAACTGGAAACACCATATATTTT. It codes for CASGGLTGNTIYF.